Described below is a single T cell receptor beta chain sequence and its context. Which antigen it targets is not known. Per-nucleotide qualities are absent, and no much larger clonotype sits a single base away. Library method: RT-PCR. The data were produced on an Illumina HiSeq 2500. TCRdb's own reprocessing of the public reads used fastp at Q25 and MiXCR and kept productive beta chains. CDR3 protein sequences are deduplicated, and each keeps its most common genes and DNA. This sample lists about 580,000 distinct CDR3 sequences; around 13% were detected once. The ten largest account for roughly 10% of the sample. This sample stems from a study of response to subunit inactivated influenza vaccine (dated by TCRdb to between 2018 and 2020). As for the study more broadly: To follow how T cells responded to a trivalent subunit inactivated influenza vaccine, the researchers relied on deep quantitative profiling of the T cell receptor repertoire.

CDR1 and CDR2 are read off the germline V gene (reference sequence) as LNHDA and SQIVND. The V end gives up 3 bases and the J end 4 bases, leaving 9 bases in the junction not matched to a gene. The cysteine opens and the phenylalanine closes a CDR3 of 17 amino acids. Only CDR3 DNA remains: 51 bases, in frame from the first base. General conclusions and limits of the study: The authors proposed that each seasonal influenza vaccination may bring in only a limited number of new T cells.

The chain is encoded by TRBV19 joined to TRBJ2-1, with 10 bases in between that match TRBD1. This TCR came from a man between 45 and 60 years old who received an inactivated influenza vaccine. Donor details come from another sample of the same person, matched by shared clones. The starting material was PBMCs from blood, obtained approximately 12 days after vaccination. The sequenced DNA is TGTGCCAGTAGTATTATTGGGGACAGGGGAGATTACAATGAGCAGTTCTTC. Translated, it gives CASSIIGDRGDYNEQFF.